Listed below are T cell receptor beta chains from one sample, sequenced in a study of blood T cell repertoires in COVID-19. Method: immunoSEQ multiplex PCR; TCRdb's copy keeps in-frame clones and lacks some. The data hold about 330,000 clones, with 80% to 90% observed a single time. The specimen was PBMCs or T cells enriched from blood (not recorded which). These receptors were obtained from a man in his thirties or forties who had recovered from COVID-19. The CDR3 runs from the conserved cysteine through the conserved F or W. D genes are given only for firm matches. Some rows have no size entry. The others give once, few or many, or a class for an expanded clone.

- | TRBJ1-5 | TRBV19 | TRBD1 | 15 | TGTGCCAGTAGGGACAGGGGAGGAAGCAATCAGCCCCAGCATTTT | CASRDRGGSNQPQHF
- | TRBJ2-5 | TRBV24-1 | - | 14 | TGTGCCACCAGTGCTGCAGGGGAAACAGAGACCCAGTACTTC | CATSAAGETETQYF
- | TRBJ1-1 | TRBV14 | - | 15 | TGTGCCAGCAGCCCAGCCGGGGTGCCGAACACTGAAGCTTTCTTT | CASSPAGVPNTEAFF
few | TRBJ1-1 | TRBV3-1/TRBV3-2 | TRBD1 | 13 | TGTGCCAGCAGCGGCGACAGGGACACTGAAGCTTTCTTT | CASSGDRDTEAFF
- | TRBJ2-2 | TRBV11-2 | - | 15 | TGTGCCAGCAGCTCGGCAGGGGAGAACACCGGGGAGCTGTTTTTT | CASSSAGENTGELFF
- | TRBJ2-1 | TRBV3-1/TRBV3-2 | - | 15 | TGTGCCAGCAGCCTACCCAGGGGTGCATACAATGAGCAGTTCTTC | CASSLPRGAYNEQFF
- | TRBJ2-2 | TRBV5-1 | TRBD1 | 15 | TGCGCCAGCAGCTTACTACCGACAGGGGACGGGGAGCTGTTTTTT | CASSLLPTGDGELFF
- | TRBJ2-5 | TRBV5-1 | TRBD1 | 17 | TGCGCCAGCAGCCCCCAACCCACCGGACAGGGTGGAGAGACCCAGTACTTC | CASSPQPTGQGGETQYF
- | TRBJ2-3 | TRBV21-1 | - | 14 | TGTGCCAGCAGCGGAGGGGAGGACACAGATACGCAGTATTTT | CASSGGEDTDTQYF
- | TRBJ2-4 | TRBV4-2 | TRBD2 | 18 | TGTGCCAGCAGCCAAGAGGTAGCGGGGGGGCTAGCCAAAAACATTCAGTACTTC | CASSQEVAGGLAKNIQYF
- | TRBJ1-2 | TRBV7-8 | TRBD1 | 14 | TGTGCCAGCAGCTCCCCCCGACAGGGCTATGGCTACACCTTC | CASSSPRQGYGYTF
once | TRBJ2-7 | TRBV5-4 | - | 14 | TGTGCCAGCAGCTCCATGGAGGGGGCAGGGGAGCAGTACTTC | CASSSMEGAGEQYF
- | TRBJ2-7 | TRBV5-1 | - | 17 | TGCGCCAGCTATCGCCGGCGGGGGCCGTCACCGCCCTACGAGCAGTACTTC | CASYRRRGPSPPYEQYF
- | TRBJ1-2 | TRBV4-1 | - | 15 | TGCGCCAGCAGCCAAGATCTGCAGTCAGGATATGGCTACACCTTC | CASSQDLQSGYGYTF
- | TRBJ2-2 | TRBV10-2 | - | 17 | TGCGCCAGCAGGCTGCGATCGACCTACGCGGCGGCCGGGGAGCTGTTTTTT | CASRLRSTYAAAGELFF
- | TRBJ2-5 | TRBV2 | - | 16 | TGTGCCAGCAGTACGGCCGGAAGACAGTACCAAGAGACCCAGTACTTC | CASSTAGRQYQETQYF